This TCR beta chain is drawn from a study of shared clonotypes between healthy human individuals. Whole-study results and caveats: Only blood was sampled; tissue repertoires likely differ. The small donor group covered limited genetic and exposure diversity.

Naive CD8 cells were CD45RO-negative, positively selected for CCR7, excluding terminally differentiated effector memory CD45RA+ cells. Trimming removed 6 bases from V and 2 bases from J, with 17 bases in between. Germline V CDR1 and CDR2: MNHEY, SMNVEV (reference sequence). CDR3 length: 15 residues. Note on this clone: Its target is unknown.

Clones were read by immunoSEQ multiplex PCR, and TCRdb kept only the in-frame ones, dropping some. The sample consists of over 2 million clones, about 95% of them appearing once. The genes are TRBV27 and TRBJ2-7; D remains ambiguous. The source material was naive CD8+ T cells sorted from blood. This clonotype was obtained from a man aged 18-30 years in good health. The CDR3 sequence is CASSHARAAAYEQYF. CDR3 bases: TGTGCCAGCAGCCATGCACGGGCCGCGGCCTACGAGCAGTACTTC.